The source of this T cell receptor (beta chain) is a study of control samples from healthy donors and cancer patients. Using immunoSEQ multiplex PCR, the repertoire was profiled, and TCRdb retains in-frame clones only, with some absent. The sample records some 130,000 clones, 75% to 90% being singletons. The CDR3 contains 15 residues. After removal of 0 bases from V and 4 bases from J, the junction contained 4 bases not matched to a gene. The germline CDR1 and CDR2 sequences are SGHAT and FQNNGV. The chain uses TRBV11-2 and TRBJ1-2; 8 bases line up with TRBD1. This clonotype was obtained from a woman aged 25 to 39 in good health. Sequenced material: blood. The CDR3 nucleotides are TGTGCCAGCAGCTTAGAACAGGGGGTGGGCTATGGCTACACCTTC. Translating gives CASSLEQGVGYGYTF. The whole variable domain, filled in from reference TRBV11-2 and TRBJ1-2, reads EAGVAQSPRYKIIEKRQSVAFWCNPISGHATLYWYQQILGQGPKLLIQFQNNGVVDDSQLPKDRFSAERLKGVDSTLKIQPAKLEDSAVYLCASSLEQGVGYGYTFGSGTRLTVV.